This T cell receptor beta chain was recorded in a study of quantifying T cell responses using KT2 cells. Study context: Reverse transcription used primers in the TCR alpha and beta constant regions.

Each cDNA got a UMI-containing oligo ligated at its 3' end. The first PCR ran 3 to 5 cycles with an equimolar RC1.1 and RC1.2 beta primer mix. TCRdb passed the UMI-ligation and nested PCR reads through MiXCR, listing each CDR3 protein once. The data show tens of thousands of distinct CDR3 sequences, approximately 13% seen once. CDR3 length: 16 residues. The germline V and J ends were trimmed by 5 bases and 4 bases, with 17 bases remaining between them. The sequence was collected from a human donor. The chain links TRBV12-3 or TRBV12-4 to TRBJ1-4; a weak D match, TRBD1 (6 bases). Specimen: PBMCs spiked with cells of the T cell clone KT2. The CDR3 coding sequence is TGTGCCAGCAGTCTCTCAAGACAGGCCGGTAATGAAAAACTGTTTTTT. Its protein product is CASSLSRQAGNEKLFF.